This TCR beta chain is from a study of shared clonotypes between healthy human individuals. The protocol was immunoSEQ multiplex PCR, while the TCRdb copy is restricted to in-frame clones and leaves out a portion. The sample shows fewer than 400,000 clones, 74% of them seen only once. The V gene lost 5 bases and the J gene lost 3 bases, with 2 bases spanning the gap. In germline, CDR1 is MGHDK, CDR2 SYGVNS. The CDR3 totals 10 residues. General observations from the study: Rarefaction showed sorted-subset sequencing was incomplete despite large depth.

Comment on this clone: Its target is not known. A far larger clone is only one base removed, so a read error is likely.

The sequenced material came from memory CD4+ T cells sorted from blood. The subset was: CD45RA-negative fraction. The clonotype was recovered from a man aged 30 to 39 in good health. V gene TRBV25-1 combines with J gene TRBJ2-7, with D hard to call. CDR3 region: CASSHYEQYF. CDR3 DNA: TGTGCCAGCAGTCACTACGAGCAGTACTTC.